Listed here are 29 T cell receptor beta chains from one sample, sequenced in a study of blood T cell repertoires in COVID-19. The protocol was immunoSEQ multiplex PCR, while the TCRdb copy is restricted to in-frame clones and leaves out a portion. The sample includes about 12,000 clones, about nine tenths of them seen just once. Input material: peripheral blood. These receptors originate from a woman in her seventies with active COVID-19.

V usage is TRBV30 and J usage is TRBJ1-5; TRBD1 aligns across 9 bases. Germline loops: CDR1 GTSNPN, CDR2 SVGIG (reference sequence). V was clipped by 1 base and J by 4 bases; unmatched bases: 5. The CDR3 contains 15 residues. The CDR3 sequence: CAWSAPGTGNQPQHF. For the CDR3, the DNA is TGTGCCTGGAGTGCCCCCGGGACAGGGAATCAGCCCCAGCATTTT.

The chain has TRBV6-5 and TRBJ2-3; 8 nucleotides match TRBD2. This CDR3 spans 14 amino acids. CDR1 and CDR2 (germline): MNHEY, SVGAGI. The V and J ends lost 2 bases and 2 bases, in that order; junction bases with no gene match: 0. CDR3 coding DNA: TGTGCCAGCAGTTACGGACTAGCCACAGATACGCAGTATTTT. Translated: CASSYGLATDTQYF.

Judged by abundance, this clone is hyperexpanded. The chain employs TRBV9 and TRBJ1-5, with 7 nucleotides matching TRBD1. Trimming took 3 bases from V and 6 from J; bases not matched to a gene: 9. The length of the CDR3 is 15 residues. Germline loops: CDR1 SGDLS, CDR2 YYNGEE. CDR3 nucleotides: TGTGCCAGCAGCGCTTTTACAGGGGTAGGTCAGCCCCAGCATTTT. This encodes CASSAFTGVGQPQHF.

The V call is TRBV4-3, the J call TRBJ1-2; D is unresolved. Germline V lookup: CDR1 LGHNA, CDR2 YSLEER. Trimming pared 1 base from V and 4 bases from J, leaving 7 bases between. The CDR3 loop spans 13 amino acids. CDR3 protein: CASSQAGIYGYTF. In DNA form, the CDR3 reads TGCGCCAGCAGCCAAGCCGGGATCTATGGCTACACCTTC.

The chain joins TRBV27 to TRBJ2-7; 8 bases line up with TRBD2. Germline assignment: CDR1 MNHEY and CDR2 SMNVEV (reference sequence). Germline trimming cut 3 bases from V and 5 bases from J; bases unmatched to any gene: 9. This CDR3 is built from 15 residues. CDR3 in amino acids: CASSLLSGGQNEQYF. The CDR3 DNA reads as TGTGCCAGCAGTTTGTTGTCGGGAGGGCAGAACGAGCAGTACTTC.

CDR3 DNA: TGTGCCAGCAGCCCTGTGCCGGGAGGGACGGTCGGGGAGCTGTTTTTT. Its translation: CASSPVPGGTVGELFF. The chain combines TRBV11-2 with TRBJ2-2; 8 nucleotides agree with TRBD2. V shed 5 bases and J 7 bases; nucleotides not matched to a gene: 12. CDR1 is SGHAT, CDR2 FQNNGV, per germline. The CDR3 covers 16 residues.

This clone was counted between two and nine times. The CDR3 protein is CASSLDSSNQPQHF. For the CDR3, the DNA is TGTGCCAGCAGTCTTGACAGTAGCAATCAGCCCCAGCATTTT. The chain uses TRBV6-5 and TRBJ1-5; a weak D match, TRBD1 (5 bases). This CDR3 has 14 residues. Trimming removed 5 bases from V and 0 bases from J, with 8 bases in between. The V gene's germline CDR1 is MNHEY and CDR2 SVGAGI.

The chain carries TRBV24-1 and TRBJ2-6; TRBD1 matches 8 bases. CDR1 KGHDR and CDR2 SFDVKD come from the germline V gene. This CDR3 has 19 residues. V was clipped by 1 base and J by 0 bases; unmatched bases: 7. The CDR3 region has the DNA TGTGCCACCAGTGATTTTTCGGACAGGGTGTTCTCTGGGGCCAACGTCCTGACTTTC. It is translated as CATSDFSDRVFSGANVLTF.

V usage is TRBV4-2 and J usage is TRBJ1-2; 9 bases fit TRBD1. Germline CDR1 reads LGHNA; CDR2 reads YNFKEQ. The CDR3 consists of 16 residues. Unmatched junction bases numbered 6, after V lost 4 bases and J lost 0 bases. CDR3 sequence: CASSPAGTGTNYGYTF. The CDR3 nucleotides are TGTGCCAGCAGCCCCGCGGGGACAGGGACTAACTATGGCTACACCTTC.

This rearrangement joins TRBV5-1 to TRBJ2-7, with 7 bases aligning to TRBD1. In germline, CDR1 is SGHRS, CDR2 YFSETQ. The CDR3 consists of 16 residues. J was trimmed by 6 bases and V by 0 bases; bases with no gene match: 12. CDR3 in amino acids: CASSLGPDRVYSEQYF. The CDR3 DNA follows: TGCGCCAGCAGCTTGGGGCCTGACAGGGTATACAGCGAGCAGTACTTC.

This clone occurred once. The CDR3 bases are TGTGCCAGCAGCGTAGGAGGAGGACTGGAGCAGTTCTTC. This codes for CASSVGGGLEQFF. V usage is TRBV9 and J usage is TRBJ2-1, with D possibly TRBD2 on 5 matching bases. Germline CDR1 SGDLS, CDR2 YYNGEE. The germline V and J ends were trimmed by 0 bases and 10 bases, with 11 bases remaining between them. The CDR3 has 13 residues.

CDR3 nucleotide sequence: TGTGCCAGTCGTCAGCCCCAGCATTTT. The encoded protein is CASRQPQHF. This chain connects TRBV19 to TRBJ1-5, with unresolved D. V lost 8 bases, J lost 6 bases, and 2 bases lay in between. Germline V gene lookup returns CDR1 LNHDA and CDR2 SQIVND (reference sequence). The CDR3 totals 9 residues. Looking up the rest from reference TRBV19 and TRBJ1-5 gives the full variable domain: DGGITQSPKYLFRKEGQNVTLSCEQNLNHDAMYWYRQDPGQGLRLIYYSQIVNDFQKGDIAEGYSVSREKKESFPLTVTSAQKNPTAFYLCASRQPQHFGDGTRLSIL.

CDR3 sequence (DNA): TGTGCCATCAGGCCAGTTCTAGCGACAGGGTCCTACAATGAGCAGTTCTTC. The encoded protein is CAIRPVLATGSYNEQFF. V and J are TRBV10-3 and TRBJ2-1, with a weak D call TRBD1 (7 bases). Germline lookup yields CDR1 ENHRY and CDR2 SYGVKD. Between the trimmed V and J ends, which lost 6 bases and 1 base, there was a span of 19 bases. CDR3 length: 17 residues.

CDR3 nucleotides: TGTGCCAGTACCGCGGGGAGGGAAAAGAACACTGAAGCTTTCTTT. This sequence encodes CASTAGREKNTEAFF. The gene calls are TRBV19 and TRBJ1-1; D unclear. CDR3 length: 15 residues. V shed 7 bases and J shed 1 base, with 16 bases lying between them. Germline V lookup: CDR1 LNHDA, CDR2 SQIVND (reference sequence).

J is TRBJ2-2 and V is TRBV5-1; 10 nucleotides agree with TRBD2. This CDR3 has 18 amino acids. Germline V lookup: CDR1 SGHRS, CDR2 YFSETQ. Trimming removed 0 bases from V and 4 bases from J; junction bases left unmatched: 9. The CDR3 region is CASSLDPSGRLVTGELFF. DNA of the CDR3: TGCGCCAGCAGCTTGGATCCTAGCGGGAGACTGGTCACCGGGGAGCTGTTTTTT. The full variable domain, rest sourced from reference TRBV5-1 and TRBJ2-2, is KAGVTQTPRYLIKTRGQQVTLSCSPISGHRSVSWYQQTPGQGLQFLFEYFSETQRNKGNFPGRFSGRQFSNSRSEMNVSTLELGDSALYLCASSLDPSGRLVTGELFFGEGSRLTVL.

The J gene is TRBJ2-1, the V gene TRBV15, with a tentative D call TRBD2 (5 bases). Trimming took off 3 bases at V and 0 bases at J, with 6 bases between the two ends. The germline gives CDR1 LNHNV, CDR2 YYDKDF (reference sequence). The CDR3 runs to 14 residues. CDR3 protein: CATSREVSYNEQFF. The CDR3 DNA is TGTGCCACCAGCAGGGAGGTCTCCTACAATGAGCAGTTCTTC.

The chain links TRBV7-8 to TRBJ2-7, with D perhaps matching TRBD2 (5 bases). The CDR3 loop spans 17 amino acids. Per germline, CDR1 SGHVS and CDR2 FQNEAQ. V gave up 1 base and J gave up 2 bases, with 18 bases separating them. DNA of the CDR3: TGTGCCAGCAGCTTAGGGCCTGTTGTAGCGAGGCCCTACGAGCAGTACTTC. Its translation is CASSLGPVVARPYEQYF.

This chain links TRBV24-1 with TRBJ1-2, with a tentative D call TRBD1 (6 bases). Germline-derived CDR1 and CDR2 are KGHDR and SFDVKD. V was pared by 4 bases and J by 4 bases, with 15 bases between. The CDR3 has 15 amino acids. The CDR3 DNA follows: TGTGCCACCAGTGACCCCGCCGGGGGGCTCTATGGCTACACCTTC. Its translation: CATSDPAGGLYGYTF.

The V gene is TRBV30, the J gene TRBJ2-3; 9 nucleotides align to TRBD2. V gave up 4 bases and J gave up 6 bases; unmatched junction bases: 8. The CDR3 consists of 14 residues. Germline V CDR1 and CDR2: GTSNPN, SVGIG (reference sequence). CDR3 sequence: CAWNLAGPPDTQYF. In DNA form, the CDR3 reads TGTGCCTGGAATCTAGCGGGACCCCCGGATACGCAGTATTTT.

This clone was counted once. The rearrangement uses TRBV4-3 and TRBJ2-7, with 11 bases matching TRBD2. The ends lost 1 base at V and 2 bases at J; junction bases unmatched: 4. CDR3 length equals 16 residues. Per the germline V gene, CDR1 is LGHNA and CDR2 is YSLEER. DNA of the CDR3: TGCGCCAGCAGCCAAGCCTTAGCGGGAGGGCCCTACGAGCAGTACTTC. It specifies CASSQALAGGPYEQYF.

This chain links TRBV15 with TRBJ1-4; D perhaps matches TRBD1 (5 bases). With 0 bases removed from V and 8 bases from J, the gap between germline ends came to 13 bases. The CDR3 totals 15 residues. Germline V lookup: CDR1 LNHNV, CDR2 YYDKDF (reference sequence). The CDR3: CATSREKVWGEKLFF. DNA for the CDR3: TGTGCCACCAGCAGAGAAAAGGTTTGGGGCGAAAAACTGTTTTTT.

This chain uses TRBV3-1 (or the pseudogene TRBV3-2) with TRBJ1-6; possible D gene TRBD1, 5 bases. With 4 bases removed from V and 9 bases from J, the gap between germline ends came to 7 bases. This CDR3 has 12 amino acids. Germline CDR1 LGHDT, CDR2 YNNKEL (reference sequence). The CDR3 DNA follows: TGTGCCAGCAGCCTACAGGCTTCACCCCTCCACTTT. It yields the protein CASSLQASPLHF.

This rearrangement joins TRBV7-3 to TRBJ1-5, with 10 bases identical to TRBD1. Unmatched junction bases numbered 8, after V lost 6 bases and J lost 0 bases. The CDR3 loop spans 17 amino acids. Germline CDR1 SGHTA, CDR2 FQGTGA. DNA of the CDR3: TGTGCCAGCAGGGACCGGGACAGGGGATATAGCAATCAGCCCCAGCATTTT. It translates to CASRDRDRGYSNQPQHF.

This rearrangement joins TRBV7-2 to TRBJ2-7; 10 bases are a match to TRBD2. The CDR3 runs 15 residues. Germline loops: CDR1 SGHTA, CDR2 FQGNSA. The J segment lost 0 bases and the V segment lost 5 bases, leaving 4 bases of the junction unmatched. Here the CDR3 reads CASSQAGGSSYEQYF. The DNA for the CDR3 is TGTGCCAGCAGCCAAGCGGGAGGGTCCTCCTACGAGCAGTACTTC. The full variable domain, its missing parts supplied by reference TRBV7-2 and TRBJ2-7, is GAGVSQSPSNKVTEKGKDVELRCDPISGHTALYWYRQSLGQGLEFLIYFQGNSAPDKSGLPSDRFSAERTGGSVSTLTIQRTQQEDSAVYLCASSQAGGSSYEQYFGPGTRLTVT.

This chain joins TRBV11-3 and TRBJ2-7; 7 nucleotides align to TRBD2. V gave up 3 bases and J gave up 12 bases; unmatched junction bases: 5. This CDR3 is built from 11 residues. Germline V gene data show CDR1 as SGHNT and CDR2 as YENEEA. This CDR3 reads CASSFSGRSYF. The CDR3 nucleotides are TGTGCCAGCAGCTTTAGCGGGCGTTCGTACTTC.

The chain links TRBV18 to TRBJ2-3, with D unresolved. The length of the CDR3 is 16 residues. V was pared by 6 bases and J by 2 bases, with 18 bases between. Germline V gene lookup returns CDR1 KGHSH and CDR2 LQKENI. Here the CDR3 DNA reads TGTGCCAGCTCGAAGCCGGGTCCGGGTGACACAGATACGCAGTATTTT. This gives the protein CASSKPGPGDTDTQYF. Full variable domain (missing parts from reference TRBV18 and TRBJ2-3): NAGVMQNPRHLVRRRGQEARLRCSPMKGHSHVYWYRQLPEEGLKFMVYLQKENIIDESGMPKERFSAEFPKEGPSILRIQQVVRGDSAAYFCASSKPGPGDTDTQYFGPGTRLTVL.

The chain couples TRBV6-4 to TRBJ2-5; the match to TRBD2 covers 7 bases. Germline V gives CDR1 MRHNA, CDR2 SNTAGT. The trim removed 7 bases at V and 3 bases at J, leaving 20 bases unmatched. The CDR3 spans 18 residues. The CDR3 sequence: CASNWPSGMGLNKETQYF. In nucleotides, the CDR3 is TGTGCCAGCAATTGGCCGTCTGGTATGGGACTAAACAAAGAGACCCAGTACTTC.

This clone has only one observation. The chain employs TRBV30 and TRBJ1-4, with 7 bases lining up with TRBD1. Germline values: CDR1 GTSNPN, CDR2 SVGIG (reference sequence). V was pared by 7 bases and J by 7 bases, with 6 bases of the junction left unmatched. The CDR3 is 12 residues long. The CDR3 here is CAFGQGGEKLFF. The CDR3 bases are TGTGCCTTCGGGCAGGGGGGTGAAAAACTGTTTTTT.

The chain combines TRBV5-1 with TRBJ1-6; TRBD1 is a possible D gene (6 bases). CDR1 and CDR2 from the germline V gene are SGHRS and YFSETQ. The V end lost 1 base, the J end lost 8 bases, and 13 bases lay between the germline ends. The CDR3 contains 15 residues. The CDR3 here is CASSLTSQGHSPLHF. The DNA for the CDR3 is TGCGCCAGCAGCTTGACTTCTCAGGGGCATTCACCCCTCCACTTT.